This is a list of T cell receptor beta chains from one sample in a study of cytomegalovirus exposure and HLA in healthy donors. Data came from immunoSEQ multiplex PCR; TCRdb stores just in-frame clones and leaves some out. In the table there are 150,000 to 200,000 clones, 82% of which are singletons. The sequencing input was PBMCs. The receptor source for this set is a girl aged 5-17 years in good health and CMV-seropositive. Both conserved end residues are part of each CDR3. D genes are given only for firm matches. Clone size is stated in some rows and not others, as once, few, many or a class when expanded.

D	size	V	J	CDR3	DNA
TRBD1	NA	TRBV4-3	TRBJ2-5	CASSPGTGDAWAETQYF	TGCGCCAGCAGCCCAGGGACAGGGGACGCGTGGGCAGAGACCCAGTACTTC
TRBD1	NA	TRBV4-2	TRBJ2-7	CASSQGQGSHEQYF	TGTGCCAGCAGCCAAGGACAGGGAAGCCACGAGCAGTACTTC
NA	NA	TRBV12-2	TRBJ2-2	CASRLVTGPNTGELFF	TGTGCAAGTCGCTTAGTCACAGGACCGAACACCGGGGAGCTGTTTTTT
TRBD1	NA	TRBV28	TRBJ1-1	CASSFRTGSEAFF	TGTGCCAGCAGTTTTCGGACAGGGTCTGAAGCTTTCTTT
NA	NA	TRBV5-1	TRBJ2-7	CASSLVDRTYEQYF	TGCGCCAGCAGCTTGGTCGACAGGACCTACGAGCAGTACTTC
NA	NA	TRBV28	TRBJ2-1	CASSLGGGTDNEQFF	TGTGCCAGCAGCCTAGGAGGGGGGACAGACAATGAGCAGTTCTTC
TRBD1	NA	TRBV7-9	TRBJ1-4	CASSSNHGTDHNEKLFF	TGTGCCAGCAGCTCAAACCATGGGACAGATCATAATGAAAAACTGTTTTTT
NA	NA	TRBV21-1	TRBJ2-1	CASSARLAGGRGEQFF	TGTGCCAGCAGCGCACGTCTAGCGGGAGGGCGGGGTGAGCAGTTCTTC
TRBD2	NA	TRBV10-3	TRBJ2-5	CATEIGLAGEQETQYF	TGTGCCACCGAGATTGGACTAGCGGGGGAGCAAGAGACCCAGTACTTC
NA	NA	TRBV4-3	TRBJ2-3	CASSQEARFTDTQYF	TGCGCCAGCAGCCAAGAGGCTAGATTTACAGATACGCAGTATTTT
TRBD2	NA	TRBV7-2	TRBJ2-5	CASSHASGDSWETQYF	TGTGCCAGCAGCCATGCTAGCGGGGACTCTTGGGAGACCCAGTACTTC
TRBD1	NA	TRBV28	TRBJ1-2	CASSSPGQGYYGYTF	TGTGCCAGCAGTTCACCGGGACAGGGATACTATGGCTACACCTTC
NA	few	TRBV6-6	TRBJ1-5	CASRDAGDSNQPQHF	TGTGCCAGCAGAGATGCAGGGGATAGCAATCAGCCCCAGCATTTT
NA	few	TRBV4-1	TRBJ1-5	CASSQAATGYQPQHF	TGCGCCAGCAGCCAAGCGGCCACGGGGTATCAGCCCCAGCATTTT
NA	NA	TRBV6-5	TRBJ1-1	CASTLRENTEAFF	TGTGCCAGCACCCTCCGAGAAAACACTGAAGCTTTCTTT
NA	NA	TRBV29-1	TRBJ2-1	CSVSTGRRESNEQFF	TGCAGCGTCTCGACAGGGCGACGGGAGAGCAATGAGCAGTTCTTC
TRBD2	NA	TRBV27	TRBJ2-3	CASSIGLAGSTDTQYF	TGTGCCAGCAGTATAGGACTAGCGGGGAGCACAGATACGCAGTATTTT
TRBD1	NA	TRBV7-9	TRBJ1-4	CASSPREGAGTNEKLFF	TGTGCCAGCAGCCCCCGAGAGGGGGCGGGAACTAATGAAAAACTGTTTTTT
NA	NA	TRBV7-8	TRBJ1-1	CASRAGGSNTEAFF	TGTGCCAGCAGGGCGGGGGGCTCTAACACTGAAGCTTTCTTT
TRBD2	once	TRBV30	TRBJ2-3	CAASSGLAGDTDTQYF	TGTGCCGCTTCCTCGGGACTAGCGGGAGACACAGATACGCAGTATTTT
NA	once	TRBV15	TRBJ2-1	CATSRGPQGQFF	TGTGCCACCAGCAGAGGGCCACAGGGGCAGTTCTTC
NA	NA	TRBV14	TRBJ1-3	CASSPIAGSGNTIYF	TGTGCCAGCAGCCCAATCGCAGGATCTGGAAACACCATATATTTT